This TCR beta chain comes out of a study of glioma-infiltrating T cells after dendritic cell vaccination. Study-wide context: Autologous tumor lysate was loaded overnight onto monocyte-derived dendritic cells grown seven to eight days with IL-4 and GM-CSF. Dendritic cell vaccine was injected intradermally three times, biweekly.

CDR1 is LNHDA, CDR2 SQIVND, per germline (reference sequence). The CDR3 runs 16 residues. V was shortened by 5 bases and J by 0 bases, with 11 bases between the two germline ends. Amplification used 60 V beta primers and 13 J beta primers. Produced via immunoSEQ multiplex PCR; TCRdb's table is partial and in-frame only. Of 65,000 or so clones in the sample, about 89% were seen once. Described time point: after dendritic cell vaccination, including at tumor progression/relapse. Before vaccination, two weeks after the third vaccination, and at progression, PBMC were collected. The clonotype originates from a human donor with glioblastoma. The input for sequencing was blood, taken after dendritic cell vaccination. The V and J genes are TRBV19 and TRBJ2-6; D is perhaps TRBD1 (6 bases). The CDR3 is CASSVNRDSGANVLTF. The DNA of the CDR3 is TGTGCCAGTAGTGTTAACAGGGACTCTGGGGCCAACGTCCTGACTTTC.